Listed below are T cell receptor beta chains from one sample, sequenced in a study of patients and donors after allogeneic stem cell transplantation. TCRdb re-analysed the RT-PCR reads in MiXCR, keeping a single row per CDR3 protein. The sample holds 160,000 or so distinct CDR3 sequences, 24% seen once. Specimen: blood, either unsorted or a sorted T cell fraction (not recorded which). The receptors derive from a human donor who was either an allogeneic HSCT recipient or a stem cell or donor lymphocyte infusion donor (not recorded which). It is not recorded whose cells these are; they may come from a transplant donor. CDR3s include the opening cysteine and the closing phenylalanine or tryptophan.

v_call	j_call	cdr3_aa
TRBV11-2	TRBJ2-1	CASSFGLAGGNEQFF
TRBV20-1	TRBJ2-3	CSALVITDTQYF
TRBV3-1	TRBJ2-7	CASSTRPGAGEQYF
TRBV4-3	TRBJ2-1	CASSQDLERIRFYNEQFF
TRBV5-1	TRBJ2-1	CASSWPVTGEVYNEQFF
TRBV30	TRBJ1-1	CAWSVAVWTEAFF
TRBV20-1	TRBJ2-1	CSAREAGLAVFEQFF
TRBV12-3/TRBV12-4	TRBJ2-5	CASSSPPHQETQYF
TRBV29-1	TRBJ2-1	CSVQADNEQFF
TRBV12-3/TRBV12-4	TRBJ2-7	CASSWGDGDYEQYF
TRBV10-3	TRBJ1-1	CAISDSDGFEAFF
TRBV5-1	TRBJ2-7	CASSLGLAGVEQYF
TRBV29-1	TRBJ2-7	CSVWGTSGFYEQYF
TRBV20-1	TRBJ2-4	CSASGQGMDIQYF
TRBV4-2	TRBJ2-5	CASSQPRGTSVQETQYF
TRBV6-2/TRBV6-3	TRBJ1-5	CASSYSGKSVGHSSQPQHF
TRBV15	TRBJ2-5	CATSNRVGQETQYF
TRBV18	TRBJ2-1	CASSPPAVAGGEQFF
TRBV27	TRBJ2-7	CASSLGDLLYEQYF
TRBV5-5	TRBJ1-5	CASSVEDNQPQHF
TRBV9	TRBJ2-3	CASSSRQGSTDTQYF
TRBV29-1	TRBJ2-2	CSVARLNTGELFF
TRBV12-3/TRBV12-4	TRBJ2-3	CASSFQASADTQYF